Sequencing of this T cell receptor beta chain was carried out in a study of vaccination effects on CD4 cells after COVID-19. Scientists isolated CD4+ T cells after a roughly 10-day culture period ended. PCR showed that the person got SARS-CoV-2 infection at some point between March and December 2020. A half-volume exchange with IL-2 medium occurred on days 3 and 7. Of note for this clone: Its matching antigen is unknown.

TCRdb's copy holds only in-frame clones and misses some; the assay was immunoSEQ multiplex PCR. The repertoire holds tens of thousands of clones, with about 69% as singletons. After removal of 3 bases from V and 5 bases from J, the junction contained 6 bases not matched to a gene. Looked up from germline, CDR1 is KGHSH and CDR2 is LQKENI. The CDR3 is 14 amino acids. The chain is built from TRBV18 and TRBJ2-5, with TRBD1 matching over 7 bases. This receptor was identified in a human donor who had a prior SARS-CoV-2 infection. The sequencing here drew on CD4+ T cells from PBMCs cultured without peptide, taken before COVID-19 vaccination. As DNA, the CDR3 is TGTGCCAGCTCACCGAGTCGACAGGGTGAGACCCAGTACTTC. Encoded protein: CASSPSRQGETQYF. Using reference TRBV18 and TRBJ2-5 for the parts outside the CDR3, the full variable domain is NAGVMQNPRHLVRRRGQEARLRCSPMKGHSHVYWYRQLPEEGLKFMVYLQKENIIDESGMPKERFSAEFPKEGPSILRIQQVVRGDSAAYFCASSPSRQGETQYFGPGTRLLVL.